Each of the 16 T cell receptor beta chains below was sequenced from the same sample in a study of T cell repertoires in cytomegalovirus infection. TCRdb re-derived calls from the reads in MiXCR, one entry per CDR3 protein. In the table there are 560,000 or so distinct CDR3 sequences, about 17% of which are singletons. Sequencing input: CD8+ T cells from PBMCs. The receptors originated from a human donor in good health (CMV status not recorded). Some clones in this sample may be carry-over from other donors' samples.

This clonotype was recorded many times. This chain connects TRBV11-2 to TRBJ2-1; D remains unclear. This CDR3 contains 14 residues. The germline V and J ends were trimmed by 3 bases and 4 bases, with 10 bases remaining between them. CDR1 SGHAT and CDR2 FQNNGV come from the germline V gene. As DNA, the CDR3 is TGTGCCAGCAGCTTCCCCATCACATACAATGAGCAGTTCTTC. Translated: CASSFPITYNEQFF.

J is TRBJ1-5 and V is TRBV19; D remains unclear. This CDR3 is built from 16 residues. The germline V gene encodes CDR1 LNHDA and CDR2 SQIVND (reference sequence). V dropped 5 bases and J dropped 0 bases, with 14 bases sitting between them. CDR3 in DNA: TGTGCCAGTAGTCCCCTGGACGGGTATAGCAATCAGCCCCAGCATTTT. It yields the protein CASSPLDGYSNQPQHF.

This clonotype is labeled medium-sized (0.01 to 0.1%). J is TRBJ2-5 and V is TRBV3-1, with TRBD2 matching 9 bases. V shed 4 bases and J 1 base; nucleotides not matched to a gene: 7. The CDR3 contains 16 residues. Germline CDR1 and CDR2: LGHDT and YNNKEL (reference sequence). The CDR3 reads CASSRASGTSQETQYF. Written as DNA, the CDR3 is TGTGCCAGCAGCCGAGCTAGCGGGACAAGCCAAGAGACCCAGTACTTC.

The V and J genes are TRBV4-1 and TRBJ2-5; TRBD2 agrees at 7 bases. This CDR3 has 13 amino acids. From germline, CDR1 is MGHRA and CDR2 YSYEKL. V was clipped by 0 bases and J by 5 bases; unmatched bases: 0. CDR3 sequence reads: CASSQEGGETQYF. The CDR3 nucleotides read TGCGCCAGCAGCCAAGAGGGGGGGGAGACCCAGTACTTC.

This clonotype was detected ten times or more. The chain is built from TRBV20-1 and TRBJ1-2, with D possibly being TRBD1 (5 bases). Germline V gene sequence: CDR1 DFQATT, CDR2 SNEGSKA (reference sequence). The germline V and J ends were trimmed by 3 bases and 6 bases, with 20 bases remaining between them. The CDR3 covers 15 residues. The CDR3 sequence is CSARNTRDGDDGYTF. The CDR3 DNA sequence: TGCAGTGCTAGGAACACACGGGACGGAGATGATGGCTACACCTTC.

Comment on this clonotype: A read error is possible here, since a much larger clone lies one base away. Lacking the conserved final phenylalanine or tryptophan, this CDR3 likely reflects a read error. The V and J genes are TRBV7-9 and TRBJ2-1, with D possibly called TRBD1 or TRBD2 (5 bases each). Per germline, CDR1 SEHNR and CDR2 FQNEAQ (reference sequence). The CDR3 has 15 amino acids. The germline V and J ends were trimmed by 6 bases and 3 bases, with 15 bases remaining between them. The CDR3: CASSPPGLSYNEQFL. The CDR3 region has the DNA TGTGCCAGCAGTCCCCCGGGGCTCAGCTACAATGAGCAGTTCTTA.

This clonotype came up a few times. The chain has TRBV6-5 and TRBJ1-2; 9 nucleotides match TRBD1. The trim removed 5 bases at V and 1 base at J, leaving 5 bases unmatched. The CDR3 spans 15 residues. Looked up from germline, CDR1 is MNHEY and CDR2 is SVGAGI. The CDR3 DNA reads as TGTGCCAGCAGTCCAGGACAGGGGCTTAACTATGGCTACACCTTC. Translation gives CASSPGQGLNYGYTF.

About this clonotype itself: A much larger clone differs by one base, so this may be a read error. The rearrangement uses TRBV7-2 and TRBJ2-7; tentatively, D is TRBD1 (5 bases). This CDR3 is 15 amino acids long. Germline V gives CDR1 SGHTA, CDR2 FQGNSA. CDR3 loop: CSSSKTATGSYEQYF. The CDR3 bases are TGTTCCAGCAGCAAGACAGCCACAGGCTCCTACGAGCAGTACTTC.

V and J are TRBV5-1 and TRBJ2-3; D ambiguous. V dropped 3 bases and J dropped 0 bases, with 8 bases sitting between them. The CDR3 is 14 residues long. Germline V gene data show CDR1 as SGHRS and CDR2 as YFSETQ. The CDR3 is CASSWAVSTDTQYF. Written as DNA, the CDR3 is TGCGCCAGCAGCTGGGCGGTTAGCACAGATACGCAGTATTTT.

This clonotype was recorded at least ten times. The gene calls are TRBV12-3 or TRBV12-4 and TRBJ1-6; 9 bases map to TRBD1. There are 14 residues in the CDR3. V gave up 6 bases and J gave up 6 bases; unmatched junction bases: 3. The CDR3 region is CASSQTGGNSPLHF. As DNA, the CDR3 is TGTGCCAGCAGCCAGACAGGGGGTAATTCACCCCTCCACTTT.

This sequence joins TRBV6-6 and TRBJ1-1; D gene uncertain. Trimming stripped 7 bases from V and 1 base from J, with 13 bases between. The CDR3 runs 14 residues. Per the germline V gene, CDR1 is MNHNY and CDR2 is SVGAGI (reference sequence). The CDR3 is CASTELARNTEAFF. Written as DNA, the CDR3 is TGTGCCAGCACTGAACTCGCTCGGAACACTGAAGCTTTCTTT.

As regards this clonotype: This sequence may be a read error, since a much larger clone differs from it by one base. This CDR3 is missing its conserved last phenylalanine or tryptophan, likely due to a read error. The chain uses TRBV7-4 and TRBJ1-4; D unclear. CDR3 size: 15 residues. Trimming pared 1 base from V and 4 bases from J, leaving 10 bases between. The germline V gene encodes CDR1 SGHVT and CDR2 SQSDAQ. The chain's CDR3 is CASSLGSRNNEKLFY. In DNA form, the CDR3 reads TGTGCCAGCAGCTTAGGAAGCAGAAATAATGAAAAACTGTTTTAT.

The chain combines TRBV12-5 with TRBJ1-4; the match to TRBD1 covers 7 bases. After removal of 6 bases from V and 0 bases from J, the junction contained 4 bases not matched to a gene. Germline V gene data show CDR1 as LGHNT and CDR2 as FRNRAP. This CDR3 is built from 15 residues. This CDR3 reads CASGKGATTNEKLFF. CDR3 coding DNA: TGTGCTAGTGGGAAGGGGGCCACAACTAATGAAAAACTGTTTTTT.

There are many counts of this clonotype. CDR3 nucleotide sequence: TGTGCCAGCAGCTTAGGGGGTAAAGGATCACCCCTCCACTTT. This gives the protein CASSLGGKGSPLHF. This chain links TRBV7-8 with TRBJ1-6; no clear D. This CDR3 has 14 amino acids. Trimming shortened V by 1 base and J by 10 bases, and 11 bases separated the two germline ends. Per the germline V gene, CDR1 is SGHVS and CDR2 is FQNEAQ.

V gene TRBV19 combines with J gene TRBJ1-3, with TRBD1 matching over 8 bases. The CDR3 runs 19 residues. J gave up 0 bases and V 7 bases, and 17 bases lay outside the gene matches. CDR1 is LNHDA and CDR2 is SQIVND in the germline V gene (reference sequence). The CDR3 coding sequence is TGTGCCAGTAAAACGGACAGGGCAGGACTGGGTGGCTCTGGAAACACCATATATTTT. Protein sequence: CASKTDRAGLGGSGNTIYF.

V and J are TRBV4-2 and TRBJ2-7; 8 bases match TRBD1. V shed 1 base and J 1 base; nucleotides not matched to a gene: 3. This CDR3 has 15 residues. Per germline, CDR1 LGHNA and CDR2 YNFKEQ. CDR3 coding DNA: TGTGCCAGCAGCCAAGGACAGGGGACTTCCTACGAGCAGTACTTC. Translated, it gives CASSQGQGTSYEQYF.